This is a list of T cell receptor beta chains from one sample in a study of identical twins. TCRdb processed the 5' RACE reads anew with MiXCR; each CDR3 protein has one entry. The sample has roughly 690,000 distinct CDR3 sequences, roughly 6% seen once. Sequenced input: naive T cells sorted from blood. The receptors here all came from a man in his late teens or twenties in good health. Both conserved end residues are part of each CDR3. Each record gives: D gene, V gene, clone size, J gene, CDR3 protein, CDR3 DNA. D genes are given only for firm matches. Not every row has a clone size; where given, it reads once, few, many or a size class.

D: NA; V: TRBV30; size: NA; J: TRBJ2-7; CDR3: CAWSDGGREQYF; DNA: TGTGCCTGGAGTGACGGGGGTAGGGAGCAGTACTTC
D: TRBD1; V: TRBV7-9; size: many; J: TRBJ2-3; CDR3: CASSSGQGAWDTQYF; DNA: TGTGCCAGCAGCTCCGGACAGGGGGCTTGGGATACGCAGTATTTT
D: NA; V: TRBV25-1; size: NA; J: TRBJ2-2; CDR3: CASSPSVANTGELFF; DNA: TGTGCCAGCTCACCTAGCGTAGCGAACACCGGGGAGCTGTTTTTT
D: NA; V: TRBV9; size: few; J: TRBJ2-7; CDR3: CASSVRSSQIYEQYF; DNA: TGTGCCAGCAGCGTACGGTCCAGCCAAATCTACGAGCAGTACTTC
D: NA; V: TRBV5-5; size: few; J: TRBJ2-3; CDR3: CASSFGLIQTTDTQYF; DNA: TGTGCCAGCAGCTTTGGACTAATACAAACCACAGATACGCAGTATTTT
D: TRBD2; V: TRBV15; size: many; J: TRBJ2-2; CDR3: CATSREGTSGPPNTGELFF; DNA: TGTGCCACCAGCAGAGAAGGGACTAGCGGGCCTCCGAACACCGGGGAGCTGTTTTTT
D: NA; V: TRBV7-9; size: few; J: TRBJ2-5; CDR3: CASSSIRAETQYF; DNA: TGTGCCAGCAGCTCCATCAGGGCAGAGACCCAGTACTTC
D: NA; V: TRBV6-5; size: few; J: TRBJ2-7; CDR3: CASSYIGGSYEQYF; DNA: TGTGCCAGCAGTTACATCGGGGGTTCCTACGAGCAGTACTTC
D: NA; V: TRBV5-6; size: many; J: TRBJ1-6; CDR3: CASSLSRVESPLHF; DNA: TGTGCCAGCAGCTTGTCCAGGGTCGAATCACCCCTCCACTTT
D: TRBD2; V: TRBV6-5; size: NA; J: TRBJ2-1; CDR3: CASSYTRTSGRTSYNEQFF; DNA: TGTGCCAGCAGTTACACCCGGACTAGCGGGAGAACGTCCTACAATGAGCAGTTCTTC
D: NA; V: TRBV7-2; size: NA; J: TRBJ2-7; CDR3: CASSSYTLGDEQYF; DNA: TGTGCCAGCAGCTCATACACCTTAGGCGACGAGCAGTACTTC
D: NA; V: TRBV28; size: many; J: TRBJ2-1; CDR3: CAGGSDEQFF; DNA: TGTGCAGGAGGGAGCGATGAGCAGTTCTTC
D: NA; V: TRBV20-1; size: many; J: TRBJ1-5; CDR3: CSAITGNQPQHF; DNA: TGCAGTGCTATCACAGGGAATCAGCCCCAGCATTTT
D: NA; V: TRBV29-1; size: NA; J: TRBJ1-2; CDR3: CSVDRAGVGYTF; DNA: TGCAGCGTTGATAGGGCCGGGGTTGGCTACACCTTC
D: NA; V: TRBV14; size: few; J: TRBJ2-7; CDR3: CASSQGGWQVAYEQYF; DNA: TGTGCCAGCAGCCAAGGGGGGTGGCAGGTTGCCTACGAGCAGTACTTC
D: NA; V: TRBV11-1; size: few; J: TRBJ2-1; CDR3: CASSSYSFSSPDLSYNEQFF; DNA: TGTGCCAGCAGCTCCTATAGTTTTAGTAGCCCGGACCTCTCCTACAATGAGCAGTTCTTC
D: NA; V: TRBV29-1; size: many; J: TRBJ2-7; CDR3: CSVGAFTSSYEQYF; DNA: TGCAGCGTTGGGGCCTTTACCTCCTCCTACGAGCAGTACTTC
D: TRBD2; V: TRBV4-2; size: NA; J: TRBJ2-3; CDR3: CASSQDPSGGDTDTQYF; DNA: TGTGCCAGCAGCCAAGATCCGAGCGGGGGAGACACAGATACGCAGTATTTT
D: NA; V: TRBV12-3/TRBV12-4; size: many; J: TRBJ2-1; CDR3: CASRPDRGIIIYGEQFF; DNA: TGTGCCAGCAGGCCGGACCGCGGGATCATCATTTATGGTGAGCAGTTCTTC
D: TRBD1; V: TRBV3-1; size: few; J: TRBJ2-5; CDR3: CASSRWTGDGTQYF; DNA: TGTGCCAGCAGCCGATGGACAGGGGACGGGACCCAGTACTTC
D: NA; V: TRBV18; size: few; J: TRBJ2-1; CDR3: CASSPSSHNEQFF; DNA: TGTGCCAGCTCACCGTCCTCCCACAATGAGCAGTTCTTC
D: TRBD1; V: TRBV12-3/TRBV12-4; size: many; J: TRBJ1-2; CDR3: CASRRTGLGYTF; DNA: TGTGCCAGCAGGAGGACAGGGCTCGGCTACACCTTC
D: NA; V: TRBV7-8; size: few; J: TRBJ1-5; CDR3: CASSLGPGRGNQPQHF; DNA: TGTGCCAGCAGCTTAGGTCCAGGGCGAGGCAATCAGCCCCAGCATTTT
D: TRBD1; V: TRBV19; size: many; J: TRBJ2-3; CDR3: CASSIGTGTDTQYF; DNA: TGCGCCAGCAGCATCGGGACAGGCACAGATACGCAGTATTTT
D: NA; V: TRBV7-6; size: NA; J: TRBJ2-2; CDR3: CASSPHGGTGELFF; DNA: TGTGCCAGCAGCCCCCATGGCGGGACCGGGGAGCTGTTTTTT
D: TRBD2; V: TRBV29-1; size: few; J: TRBJ2-1; CDR3: CSVETGTSGREGLYNEQFF; DNA: TGCAGCGTTGAGACCGGGACTAGCGGGAGGGAGGGTTTATACAATGAGCAGTTCTTC
D: NA; V: TRBV18; size: NA; J: TRBJ1-5; CDR3: CASSPGEPNQPQHF; DNA: TGTGCCAGCTCACCGGGGGAGCCTAATCAGCCCCAGCATTTT
D: TRBD2; V: TRBV28; size: many; J: TRBJ2-3; CDR3: CAGRGRAADTQYF; DNA: TGTGCCGGTCGCGGGAGGGCCGCTGATACGCAGTATTTT
D: TRBD1; V: TRBV27; size: many; J: TRBJ2-7; CDR3: CASSRLDNRGDEQYF; DNA: TGTGCCAGCAGTCGATTGGATAACAGGGGAGACGAGCAGTACTTC
D: NA; V: TRBV6-5; size: few; J: TRBJ2-2; CDR3: CASSYSQGNKWNTGELFF; DNA: TGTGCCAGCAGTTACTCGCAGGGGAACAAATGGAACACCGGGGAGCTGTTTTTT